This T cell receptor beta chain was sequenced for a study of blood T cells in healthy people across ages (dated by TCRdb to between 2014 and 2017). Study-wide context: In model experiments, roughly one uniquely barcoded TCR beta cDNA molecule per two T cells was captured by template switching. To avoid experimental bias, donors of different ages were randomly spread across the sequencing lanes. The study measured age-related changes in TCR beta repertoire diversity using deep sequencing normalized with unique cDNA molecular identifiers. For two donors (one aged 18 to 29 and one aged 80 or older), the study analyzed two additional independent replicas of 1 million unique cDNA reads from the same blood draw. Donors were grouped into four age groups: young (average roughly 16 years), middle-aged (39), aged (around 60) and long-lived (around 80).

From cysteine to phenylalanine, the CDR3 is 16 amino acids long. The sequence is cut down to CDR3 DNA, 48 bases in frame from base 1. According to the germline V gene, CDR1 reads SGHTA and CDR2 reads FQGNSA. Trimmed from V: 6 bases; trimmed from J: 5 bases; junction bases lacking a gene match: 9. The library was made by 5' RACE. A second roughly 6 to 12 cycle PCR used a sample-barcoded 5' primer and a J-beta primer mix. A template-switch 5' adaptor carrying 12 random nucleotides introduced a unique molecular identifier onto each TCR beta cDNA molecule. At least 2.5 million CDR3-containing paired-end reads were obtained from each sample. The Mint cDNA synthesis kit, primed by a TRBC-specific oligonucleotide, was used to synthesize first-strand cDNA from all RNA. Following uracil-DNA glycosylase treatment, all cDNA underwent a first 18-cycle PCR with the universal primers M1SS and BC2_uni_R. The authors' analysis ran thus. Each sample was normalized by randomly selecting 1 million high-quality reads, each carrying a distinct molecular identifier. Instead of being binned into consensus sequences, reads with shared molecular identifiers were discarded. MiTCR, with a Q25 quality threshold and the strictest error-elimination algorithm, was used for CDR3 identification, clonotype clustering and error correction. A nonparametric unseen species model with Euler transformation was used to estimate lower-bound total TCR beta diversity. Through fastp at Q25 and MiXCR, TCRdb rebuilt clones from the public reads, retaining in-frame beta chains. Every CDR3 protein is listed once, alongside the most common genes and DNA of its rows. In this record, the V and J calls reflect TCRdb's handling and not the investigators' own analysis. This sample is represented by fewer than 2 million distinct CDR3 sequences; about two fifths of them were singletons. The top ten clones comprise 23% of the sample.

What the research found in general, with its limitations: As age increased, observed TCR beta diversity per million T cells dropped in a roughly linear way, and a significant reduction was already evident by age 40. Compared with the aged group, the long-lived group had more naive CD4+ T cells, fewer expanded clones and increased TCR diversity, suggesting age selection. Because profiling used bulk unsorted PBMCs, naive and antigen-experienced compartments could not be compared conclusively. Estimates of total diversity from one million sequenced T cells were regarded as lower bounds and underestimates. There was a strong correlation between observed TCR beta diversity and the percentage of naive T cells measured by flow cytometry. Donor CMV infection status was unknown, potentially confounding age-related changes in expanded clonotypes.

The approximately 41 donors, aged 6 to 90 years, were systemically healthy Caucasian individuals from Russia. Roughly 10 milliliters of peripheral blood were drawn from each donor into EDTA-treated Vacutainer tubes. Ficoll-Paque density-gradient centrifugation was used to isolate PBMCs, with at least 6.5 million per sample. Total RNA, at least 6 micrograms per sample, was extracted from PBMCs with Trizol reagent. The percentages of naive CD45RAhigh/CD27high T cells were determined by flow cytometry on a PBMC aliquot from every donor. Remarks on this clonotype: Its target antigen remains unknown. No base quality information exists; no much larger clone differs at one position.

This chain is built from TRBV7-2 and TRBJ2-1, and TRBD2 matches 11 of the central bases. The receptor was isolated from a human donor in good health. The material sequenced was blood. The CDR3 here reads CASRPLASGGHNEQFF. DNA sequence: TGTGCCAGCAGGCCTTTGGCTAGCGGGGGGCACAATGAGCAGTTCTTC.